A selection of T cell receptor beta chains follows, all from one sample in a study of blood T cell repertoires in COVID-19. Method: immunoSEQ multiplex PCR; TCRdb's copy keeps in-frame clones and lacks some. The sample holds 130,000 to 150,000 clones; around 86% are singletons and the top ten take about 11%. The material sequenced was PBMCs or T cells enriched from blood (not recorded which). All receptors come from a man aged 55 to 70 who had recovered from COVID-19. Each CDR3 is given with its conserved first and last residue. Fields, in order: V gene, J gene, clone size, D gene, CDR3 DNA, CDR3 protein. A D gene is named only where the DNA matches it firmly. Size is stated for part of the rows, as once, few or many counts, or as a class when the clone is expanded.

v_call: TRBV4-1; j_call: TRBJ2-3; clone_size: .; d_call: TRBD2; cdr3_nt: TGCGCCAGCAGCCAAGTTCCAGCGGGGGGCACAGATACGCAGTATTTT; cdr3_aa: CASSQVPAGGTDTQYF
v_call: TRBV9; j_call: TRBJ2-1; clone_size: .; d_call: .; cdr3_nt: TGTGCCCTTCCCGGTTACAATGAGCAGTTCTTC; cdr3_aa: CALPGYNEQFF
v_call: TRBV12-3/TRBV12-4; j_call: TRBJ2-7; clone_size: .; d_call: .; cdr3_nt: TGTGCCAGCGCCAGATTCTCCTACGAGCAGTACTTC; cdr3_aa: CASARFSYEQYF
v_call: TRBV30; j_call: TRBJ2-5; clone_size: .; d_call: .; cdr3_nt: TGTGCCTGGAGTGGTACCCAATATGGCGAGACCCAGTACTTC; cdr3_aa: CAWSGTQYGETQYF
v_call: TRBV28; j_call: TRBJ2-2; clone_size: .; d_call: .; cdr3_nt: TGTGCCAGCAGTTTCGACAGGCTCACCGGGGAGCTGTTTTTT; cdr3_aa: CASSFDRLTGELFF
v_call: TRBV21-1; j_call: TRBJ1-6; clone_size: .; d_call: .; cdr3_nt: TGTGCTGAGGGAACCTATAATTCACCCCTCCACTTT; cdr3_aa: CAEGTYNSPLHF
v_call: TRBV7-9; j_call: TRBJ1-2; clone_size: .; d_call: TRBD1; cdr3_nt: TGTGCCAGCAGCTTAGGGACAGGGGAAGGGGATCTCTATGGCTACACCTTC; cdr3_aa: CASSLGTGEGDLYGYTF
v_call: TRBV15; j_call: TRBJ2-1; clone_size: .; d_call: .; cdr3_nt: TGTGCCACCAGGGGGCAGGGGTCGAACAATGAGCAGTTCTTC; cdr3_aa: CATRGQGSNNEQFF
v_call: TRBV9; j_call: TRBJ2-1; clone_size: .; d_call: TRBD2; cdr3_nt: TGTGCCAGCAGCGTAGCTAAAATAGCGGAGGGGAGGGATGAGCAGTTCTTC; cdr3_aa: CASSVAKIAEGRDEQFF
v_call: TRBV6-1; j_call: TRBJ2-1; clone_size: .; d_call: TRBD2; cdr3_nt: TGTGCCAGCAGTGAAGCCTGGGGCGGGGGCTCCTACAATGAGCAGTTCTTC; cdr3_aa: CASSEAWGGGSYNEQFF
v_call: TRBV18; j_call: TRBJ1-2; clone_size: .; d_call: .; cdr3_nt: TGTGCCAGCTCACTGCGGAAAGGATCTAACTATGGCTACACCTTC; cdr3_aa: CASSLRKGSNYGYTF
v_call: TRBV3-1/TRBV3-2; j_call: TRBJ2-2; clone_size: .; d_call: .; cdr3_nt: TGTGCCAGCAGCCTCGGACCCCCAGGGCAAACCGGGGAGCTGTTTTTT; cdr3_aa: CASSLGPPGQTGELFF
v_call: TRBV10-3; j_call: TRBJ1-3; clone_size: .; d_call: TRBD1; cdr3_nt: TGTGCCATCAGTTCAGGGGGCGGATACACCATATATTTT; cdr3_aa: CAISSGGGYTIYF
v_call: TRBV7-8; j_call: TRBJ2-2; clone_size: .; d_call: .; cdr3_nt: TGTGCCAGCGAGGCCACCGGGGAGCTGTTTTTT; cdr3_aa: CASEATGELFF
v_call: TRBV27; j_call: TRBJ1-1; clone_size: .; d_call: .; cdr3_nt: TGTGCCAGCAGTCTTGATACCAGGGGATTGGCTGAAGCTTTCTTT; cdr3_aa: CASSLDTRGLAEAFF
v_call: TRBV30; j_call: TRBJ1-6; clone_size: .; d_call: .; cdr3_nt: TGTGCCTGGACCCGACTGGACAGATATAATTCACCCCTCCACTTT; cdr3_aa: CAWTRLDRYNSPLHF
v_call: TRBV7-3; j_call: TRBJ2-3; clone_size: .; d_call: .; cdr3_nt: TGTGCCAGCAGCGACTGGGGGGGCACAGATACGCAGTATTTT; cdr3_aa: CASSDWGGTDTQYF
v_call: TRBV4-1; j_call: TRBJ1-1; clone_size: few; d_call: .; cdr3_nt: TGCGCCAGCAGCCAAGTTGGGCAGGAGAACACTGAAGCTTTCTTT; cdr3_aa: CASSQVGQENTEAFF
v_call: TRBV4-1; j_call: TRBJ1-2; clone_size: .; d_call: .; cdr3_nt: TGCGCCAGCAGCCAAGATGTCGAGGGGGACGGCTACACCTTC; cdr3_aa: CASSQDVEGDGYTF
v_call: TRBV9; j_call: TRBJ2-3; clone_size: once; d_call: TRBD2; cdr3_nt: TGTGCCAGCAGCGTGGGCTTGGGCGGGAGTGCAGATACGCAGTATTTT; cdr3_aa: CASSVGLGGSADTQYF
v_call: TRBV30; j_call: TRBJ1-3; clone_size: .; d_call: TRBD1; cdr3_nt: TGTGCCTGGAGCCAGGGGGCGGCTGGAAACACCATATATTTT; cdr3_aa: CAWSQGAAGNTIYF
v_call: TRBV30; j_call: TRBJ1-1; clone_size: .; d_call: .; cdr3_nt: TGTGCCTGGGCAGACGGACGGAGGTACTTCTTT; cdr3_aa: CAWADGRRYFF
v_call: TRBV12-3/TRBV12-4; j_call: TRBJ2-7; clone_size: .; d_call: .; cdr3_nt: TGTGCCAGCAGTTTTGGGGCCTCCTACGAGCAGTACTTC; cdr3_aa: CASSFGASYEQYF
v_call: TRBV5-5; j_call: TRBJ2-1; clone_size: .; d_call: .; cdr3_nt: TGTGCCAGCAGCCTCTACCTCCTGGGCTCCCACAATGAGCAGTTCTTC; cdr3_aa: CASSLYLLGSHNEQFF
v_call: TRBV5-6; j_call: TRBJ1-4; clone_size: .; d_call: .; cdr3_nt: TGTGCCAGCTCACGGGAGCGGAATGAAAAACTGTTTTTT; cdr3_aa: CASSRERNEKLFF
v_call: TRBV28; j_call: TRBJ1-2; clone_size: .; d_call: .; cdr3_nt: TGTGCCAGCAGAATATCAGGGGCCTACGGCTACACCTTC; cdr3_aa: CASRISGAYGYTF
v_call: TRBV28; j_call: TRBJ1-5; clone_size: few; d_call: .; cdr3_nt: TGTGCCAGCAGTCCCATCGGGGGGGCTCGACAGCCCCAGCATTTT; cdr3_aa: CASSPIGGARQPQHF
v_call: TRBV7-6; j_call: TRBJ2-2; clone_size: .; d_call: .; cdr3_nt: TGTGCCAGCAGCTTAGCAGGGGCCGGGGAGCTGTTTTTT; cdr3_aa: CASSLAGAGELFF
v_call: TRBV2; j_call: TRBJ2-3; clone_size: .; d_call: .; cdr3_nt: TGTGCCAGCAACTTGGGCCCGGAGGGAGATACGCAGTATTTT; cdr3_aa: CASNLGPEGDTQYF
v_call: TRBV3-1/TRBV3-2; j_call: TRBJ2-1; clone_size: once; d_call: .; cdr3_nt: TGTGCCAGCAGCCAACTCGGCGGGCATGAGCAGTTCTTC; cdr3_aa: CASSQLGGHEQFF
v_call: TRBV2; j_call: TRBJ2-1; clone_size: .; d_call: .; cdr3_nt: TGTGCCAGCAGCATAGACTCGGTCAATGAGCAGTTCTTC; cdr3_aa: CASSIDSVNEQFF
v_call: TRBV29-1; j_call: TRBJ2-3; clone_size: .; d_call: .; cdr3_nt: TGCAGCGGGGTGTCAGGGATTCCAGATACGCAGTATTTT; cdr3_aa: CSGVSGIPDTQYF
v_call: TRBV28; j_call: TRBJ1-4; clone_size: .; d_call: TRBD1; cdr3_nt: TGTGCCAGCAAGATCGGGACAGCAAATGAAAAACTGTTTTTT; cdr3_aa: CASKIGTANEKLFF
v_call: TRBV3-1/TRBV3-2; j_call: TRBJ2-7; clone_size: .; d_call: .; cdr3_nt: TGTGCCAGCAGCCATAAGGGGATTGGTTACGAGCAGTACTTC; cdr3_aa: CASSHKGIGYEQYF
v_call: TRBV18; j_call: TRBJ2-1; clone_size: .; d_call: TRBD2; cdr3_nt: TGTGCCAGCTCACCAACGGGCGGGGGGTCCACGCCGCAGTTCTTC; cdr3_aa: CASSPTGGGSTPQFF
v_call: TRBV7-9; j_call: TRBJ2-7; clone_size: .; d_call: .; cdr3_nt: TGTGCCAGCAGCTTAGCGTTACGGGAAAGCGTCTACGAGCAGTACTTC; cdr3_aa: CASSLALRESVYEQYF
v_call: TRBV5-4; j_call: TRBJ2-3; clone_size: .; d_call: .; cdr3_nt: TGTGCCAGCAGCTCCGACATAGATACGCAGTATTTT; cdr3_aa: CASSSDIDTQYF
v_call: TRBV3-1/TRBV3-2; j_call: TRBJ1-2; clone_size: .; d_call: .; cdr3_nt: TGTGCCAGCAGCCAGCGGTCCGGGGGACTCTACTATGGCTACACCTTC; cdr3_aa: CASSQRSGGLYYGYTF